This T cell receptor (beta chain) was captured by sequencing in a study of T cells in localized non-small cell lung cancer. Overall study results and limits: The study linked higher blood T cell density to longer overall survival. Sequencing was restricted to one tumor region; therefore, heterogeneity remains possible. Uninvolved adjacent lung, not tumor, had the highest T cell clonality. Turning up in adjacent lung were a median around 60 of the top 100 tumor clones.

Comment on this clone: Its specificity is unknown.

Per the germline V gene, CDR1 is SGHTA and CDR2 is FQGNSA. This CDR3 region has 15 residues. J gave up 8 bases and V 6 bases, and 15 bases lay outside the gene matches. TCRdb's copy holds only in-frame clones and misses some; the assay was immunoSEQ multiplex PCR. Of approximately 33,000 clones in the sample, just over 90% are singletons; the top ten hold approximately 6.9%. The chain combines TRBV7-2 with TRBJ1-1; 7 nucleotides match TRBD1. The TCR was taken from a female donor over 55 with stage I lung adenocarcinoma. Source: peripheral blood, taken before any cancer treatment. The CDR3: CASRERGPAGLEAFF. In DNA, the CDR3 is TGTGCCAGCAGGGAAAGGGGGCCTGCGGGGTTGGAAGCTTTCTTT.